The rows below give T cell receptor beta chains drawn from one sample of a study of cytomegalovirus exposure and HLA in healthy donors. Assay used: immunoSEQ multiplex PCR; TCRdb lists only in-frame clones, some missing. The sample holds approximately 180,000 clones, under 85% seen once. What was sequenced was PBMCs. The receptor source for this set is a young man in good health and CMV-seronegative. Each CDR3 is given without its conserved first and last residue. D genes are given only for firm matches.

d_call	v_call	j_call	cdr3_aa
-	TRBV2	TRBJ2-3	ASRSEGTDTQY
TRBD1	TRBV19	TRBJ1-5	ASSKYTGDLVQPQH
TRBD1	TRBV13	TRBJ1-3	ASALKDRALGNTIY
TRBD2	TRBV19	TRBJ2-1	ASSPSSGRSHNEQF
-	TRBV19	TRBJ1-5	ASSTKRGQPQH
-	TRBV5-1	TRBJ2-7	ASSLEGGDYEQY
TRBD2	TRBV6-6	TRBJ2-7	ASKGFLAGFYEQY
-	TRBV2	TRBJ2-2	ASSLRDLNTGELF
-	TRBV5-1	TRBJ1-2	ASATGDINYGYT
TRBD1	TRBV7-9	TRBJ2-7	ASSLYGTGFNEQY
-	TRBV29-1	TRBJ2-5	SAARTVNQETQY
-	TRBV5-1	TRBJ2-7	ASSSNYEQY
-	TRBV14	TRBJ2-7	ASSQRLVGGDEQY
TRBD1	TRBV9	TRBJ2-2	ASSAPTLGTAGELF